These 29 T cell receptor beta chains share one sample of origin, sequenced in a study of T cell changes during pregnancy in multiple sclerosis. Sequencing used immunoSEQ multiplex PCR; TCRdb keeps in-frame clones, though not all of them. This table has tens of thousands of clones, more than 85% appearing once. The sample was peripheral blood, taken in the first trimester of pregnancy. The receptors were sampled from a female donor with multiple sclerosis, enrolled in a pregnancy study.

The gene calls are TRBV5-1 and TRBJ1-2; TRBD1 matches at 8 bases. Germline CDR1 reads SGHRS; CDR2 reads YFSETQ. V dropped 7 bases and J dropped 4; count of bases not matched to a gene: 9. The CDR3 is 14 residues long. The CDR3 protein is CASGLGGTGYGYTF. CDR3 DNA: TGCGCCAGCGGTTTGGGTGGGACAGGCTATGGCTACACCTTC.

The chain carries TRBV5-1 and TRBJ1-2; 8 bases are a match to TRBD1. From germline, CDR1 is SGHRS and CDR2 YFSETQ. The V and J ends lost 7 bases and 4 bases, in that order; junction bases with no gene match: 9. The CDR3 is 14 amino acids. CDR3 protein: CASSSIDRGYGYTF. The CDR3 DNA sequence: TGCGCCAGCTCTTCGATAGACAGGGGCTATGGCTACACCTTC.

The chain recombines TRBV5-1 with TRBJ1-2; TRBD1 agrees at 11 bases. The germline CDR1 and CDR2 sequences are SGHRS and YFSETQ. The CDR3 runs 14 residues. The V gene end was trimmed by 0 bases and the J gene end by 8 bases; junction bases not matched to a gene: 3. The CDR3 protein is CASSLAGTGGGYTF. The CDR3 DNA sequence: TGCGCCAGCAGCTTGGCCGGGACAGGGGGAGGCTACACCTTC. Based on the CDR3 plus reference TRBV5-1 and TRBJ1-2, the full variable domain is KAGVTQTPRYLIKTRGQQVTLSCSPISGHRSVSWYQQTPGQGLQFLFEYFSETQRNKGNFPGRFSGRQFSNSRSEMNVSTLELGDSALYLCASSLAGTGGGYTFGSGTRLTVV.

The chain has TRBV6-1 and TRBJ1-4, with 9 nucleotides matching TRBD1. The V gene's germline CDR1 is MNHNS and CDR2 SASEGT. The J segment lost 7 bases and the V segment lost 4 bases, leaving 7 bases of the junction unmatched. The CDR3 is 15 residues long. The DNA of the CDR3 is TGTGCCAGCAGTGGCGGGACAGGGCAAGCTGAAAAACTGTTTTTT. Protein sequence: CASSGGTGQAEKLFF.

This chain links TRBV18 with TRBJ2-1; 8 bases agree with TRBD2. This CDR3 has 15 residues. Per germline, CDR1 KGHSH and CDR2 LQKENI. Losses at the gene ends were 6 bases for V and 8 bases for J; bases not matched to a gene: 12. The CDR3 nucleotides read TGTGCCAGCTCTATCGGACTAGCAGGTTCGGATGAGCAGTTCTTC. It translates to CASSIGLAGSDEQFF.

V usage is TRBV9 and J usage is TRBJ2-3; 13 bases are a match to TRBD2. Germline CDR1 reads SGDLS; CDR2 reads YYNGEE. CDR3 size: 15 residues. V lost 4 bases, J lost 4 bases, and 3 bases stayed unmatched. As DNA, the CDR3 is TGTGCCAGCAGCTCAGGGACTAGCGGGGCAGATACGCAGTATTTT. It encodes CASSSGTSGADTQYF.

The V call is TRBV28, the J call TRBJ1-2; D gene ambiguous. V shed 5 bases and J shed 1 base, with 14 bases lying between them. This CDR3 spans 15 amino acids. Per germline, CDR1 MDHEN and CDR2 SYDVKM. CDR3 amino acids: CASSPFAKYNYGYTF. The CDR3 bases are TGTGCCAGCAGTCCCTTCGCGAAATATAACTATGGCTACACCTTC.

The chain employs TRBV29-1 and TRBJ2-7; TRBD1 might be the D (5 bases). The CDR3 consists of 14 residues. Looked up from germline, CDR1 is SQVTM and CDR2 is ANQGSEA. The V and J ends lost 3 bases and 2 bases respectively, with 14 bases between them. The CDR3 DNA reads TGCAGCGTTGAGGCGTCAGGGTTGCCCTACGAGCAGTACTTC. This sequence encodes CSVEASGLPYEQYF.

The chain is built from TRBV30 and TRBJ1-3; possibly TRBD1 for D (5 bases). The V end lost 5 bases, the J end lost 2 bases, and 13 bases lay between the germline ends. Looked up from germline, CDR1 is GTSNPN and CDR2 is SVGIG (reference sequence). The CDR3 contains 14 residues. The CDR3 DNA is TGTGCCTGGGAAATAGGGGTCACTGGAAACACCATATATTTT. This gives the protein CAWEIGVTGNTIYF.

V is TRBV7-7 and J is TRBJ2-3; D gene uncertain. CDR1 and CDR2 from the germline V gene are SSHAT and FNYEAQ (reference sequence). The V end lost 6 bases, the J end lost 0 bases, and 10 bases lay between the germline ends. This CDR3 is 14 amino acids long. The DNA for the CDR3 is TGTGCCAGCAGTCCCGACACAAGCACAGATACGCAGTATTTT. This codes for CASSPDTSTDTQYF.

This chain's CDR3 is CASSTSFSYNEQFF. In DNA, the CDR3 is TGTGCCAGCAGCACTAGCTTCTCCTACAATGAGCAGTTCTTC. The chain has TRBV6-5 and TRBJ2-1, with D maybe TRBD2 (6 bases). The V and J ends lost 6 bases and 0 bases respectively, with 9 bases between them. Germline CDR1 is MNHEY and CDR2 is SVGAGI. The CDR3 is made up of 14 amino acids.

The chain is built from TRBV19 and TRBJ2-1; D perhaps matches TRBD2 (5 bases). This CDR3 contains 16 residues. CDR1 LNHDA and CDR2 SQIVND come from the germline V gene (reference sequence). V was trimmed by 5 bases and J by 6 bases, leaving 20 bases between them. This chain's CDR3 is CASSARIRTPSNEQFF. DNA of the CDR3: TGTGCCAGTAGTGCCCGAATTCGGACTCCTAGCAATGAGCAGTTCTTC.

V usage is TRBV28 and J usage is TRBJ2-7; TRBD2 aligns across 12 bases. Germline CDR1 and CDR2: MDHEN and SYDVKM. The CDR3 loop spans 15 amino acids. J gave up 6 bases and V 8 bases, and 11 bases lay outside the gene matches. CDR3: CASFSSGRARGEQYF. CDR3 DNA sequence: TGTGCCAGCTTTTCTAGCGGGAGGGCTCGCGGCGAGCAGTACTTC. The full variable domain, with the rest looked up from reference TRBV28 and TRBJ2-7, is DVKVTQSSRYLVKRTGEKVFLECVQDMDHENMFWYRQDPGLGLRLIYFSYDVKMKEKGDIPEGYSVSREKKERFSLILESASTNQTSMYLCASFSSGRARGEQYFGPGTRLTVT.

This clone was counted a few times. The J gene is TRBJ2-1, the V gene TRBV5-6; TRBD1 agrees at 12 bases. The CDR3 is 14 amino acids. Trimming removed 3 bases from V and 8 bases from J; junction bases left unmatched: 3. Germline V CDR1 and CDR2: SGHDT, YYEEEE. CDR3 sequence reads: CASSWDRGLDEQFF. The CDR3 nucleotides are TGTGCCAGCAGCTGGGACAGGGGGCTCGATGAGCAGTTCTTC.

CDR3 loop: CASSLETGGAFF. In DNA, the CDR3 is TGCGCCAGCAGCTTGGAGACAGGGGGAGCTTTCTTT. The chain has TRBV5-1 and TRBJ1-1; 9 bases line up with TRBD1. Unmatched junction bases numbered 1, after V lost 0 bases and J lost 10 bases. CDR1 is SGHRS and CDR2 is YFSETQ in the germline V gene. The CDR3 length is 12 residues. The complete variable domain, with remaining parts taken from reference TRBV5-1 and TRBJ1-1, reads KAGVTQTPRYLIKTRGQQVTLSCSPISGHRSVSWYQQTPGQGLQFLFEYFSETQRNKGNFPGRFSGRQFSNSRSEMNVSTLELGDSALYLCASSLETGGAFFGQGTRLTVV.

The V call is TRBV19, the J call TRBJ1-1; 9 bases fit TRBD1. CDR3 length: 14 amino acids. Germline values: CDR1 LNHDA, CDR2 SQIVND (reference sequence). Trimming removed 4 bases from V and 5 bases from J; junction bases left unmatched: 5. The CDR3 bases are TGTGCCAGTAGTACGGGGACAGGGATGACTGAAGCTTTCTTT. It specifies CASSTGTGMTEAFF.

V usage is TRBV4-1 and J usage is TRBJ2-3, with TRBD2 matching 12 bases. The trim removed 0 bases at V and 5 bases at J, leaving 12 bases unmatched. Germline V CDR1 and CDR2: MGHRA, YSYEKL. CDR3 length: 19 residues. The CDR3 DNA follows: TGCGCCAGCAGCCAAGATGGGGCTAGCGGGAGGGCCCTTGAAGATACGCAGTATTTT. This sequence encodes CASSQDGASGRALEDTQYF.

The chain carries TRBV25-1 and TRBJ2-1; 7 positions match TRBD1. Germline values: CDR1 MGHDK, CDR2 SYGVNS. This CDR3 spans 14 amino acids. Trimming at V came to 8 bases and at J to 3 bases, leaving 7 bases not matched to a gene. The CDR3 DNA sequence: TGTGCCAGCGCCCGACAGGGTAACTACAATGAGCAGTTCTTC. This encodes CASARQGNYNEQFF.

The chain combines TRBV29-1 with TRBJ1-3; D ambiguous. V was trimmed by 3 bases and J by 7 bases, leaving 7 bases between them. The germline V gene encodes CDR1 SQVTM and CDR2 ANQGSEA. This CDR3 has 11 amino acids. CDR3 nucleotides: TGCAGCGTTGATGCCGGGAACACCATATATTTT. Translated: CSVDAGNTIYF.

V is TRBV10-2 and J is TRBJ1-4; no definite D call. Per germline, CDR1 WSHSY and CDR2 SAAADI. The V and J ends lost 6 bases and 2 bases respectively, with 16 bases between them. The CDR3 length is 16 residues. The CDR3 DNA reads TGCGCCAGCAGCGATATGAGGAGGATTACTAATGAAAAACTGTTTTTT. Translated, it gives CASSDMRRITNEKLFF.

This sequence joins TRBV4-1 and TRBJ2-7; no clear D gene. The CDR3 runs to 15 residues. Germline V gene lookup returns CDR1 MGHRA and CDR2 YSYEKL. V gave up 0 bases and J gave up 0 bases, with 9 bases separating them. The CDR3 loop reads CASSQEQLTSYEQYF. In nucleotides, the CDR3 is TGCGCCAGCAGCCAAGAGCAGTTAACCTCCTACGAGCAGTACTTC.

CDR3 bases: TGTGCCAGCAGCTTGGTCCGACTAGCGGGAGGACATGAGCAGTTCTTC. This gives the protein CASSLVRLAGGHEQFF. V usage is TRBV13 and J usage is TRBJ2-1, with 13 bases fitting TRBD2. The germline CDR1 and CDR2 sequences are PRHDT and FYEKMQ (reference sequence). CDR3 length equals 16 residues. V gave up 3 bases and J gave up 8 bases; unmatched junction bases: 7.

V usage is TRBV28 and J usage is TRBJ1-5; 7 bases agree with TRBD1. This CDR3 has 17 amino acids. Germline CDR1 MDHEN, CDR2 SYDVKM. V was pared by 5 bases and J by 0 bases, with 10 bases of the junction left unmatched. CDR3 DNA: TGTGCCAGCAGTACCGAAGGGACAGTCTATAGCAATCAGCCCCAGCATTTT. Protein sequence: CASSTEGTVYSNQPQHF.

The chain uses TRBV7-9 and TRBJ1-1; TRBD1 might be the D (5 bases). Germline CDR1 and CDR2: SEHNR and FQNEAQ (reference sequence). This CDR3 has 17 amino acids. Trimming left V 5 bases short and J 4 bases short, with 23 bases between. CDR3 sequence (DNA): TGTGCCAGCAGCCCCCCTCGGGACTCTCCGGGAGGCACTGAAGCTTTCTTT. Its protein product is CASSPPRDSPGGTEAFF.

The chain has TRBV30 and TRBJ2-5; perhaps TRBD2 as D (6 bases). Trimming took off 0 bases at V and 1 base at J, with 12 bases between the two ends. The CDR3 loop spans 15 amino acids. Germline V gives CDR1 GTSNPN, CDR2 SVGIG (reference sequence). This CDR3 reads CAWSVRERVQETQYF. DNA for the CDR3: TGTGCCTGGAGTGTAAGGGAGCGGGTCCAAGAGACCCAGTACTTC.

The chain links TRBV6-1 to TRBJ2-7, with 8 positions matching TRBD1. The junction had 7 bases not matched to a gene; V was cut back by 6 bases and J by 6 bases. The CDR3 totals 13 residues. Germline V gives CDR1 MNHNS, CDR2 SASEGT. This chain's CDR3 is CASSRTGSGEQYF. The CDR3 nucleotides read TGTGCCAGCAGCAGGACAGGGAGCGGCGAGCAGTACTTC.

The DNA of the CDR3 is TGTGCCAGCAGTGGGGCTGAAGACAGCTTCACCGGGGAGCTGTTTTTT. This codes for CASSGAEDSFTGELFF. This chain links TRBV28 with TRBJ2-2; D is possibly TRBD1 (5 bases). The V and J ends lost 5 bases and 4 bases respectively, with 17 bases between them. From germline, CDR1 is MDHEN and CDR2 SYDVKM. The CDR3 is 16 residues long.

The rearrangement links TRBV5-1 to TRBJ2-1; D is perhaps TRBD2 (6 bases). The CDR3 totals 15 residues. Germline CDR1 SGHRS, CDR2 YFSETQ. Trimming stripped 4 bases from V and 4 bases from J, with 15 bases between. This CDR3 reads CASSPLAGSYNEQFF. The CDR3 nucleotides are TGCGCCAGCAGCCCCCTGGCGGGATCATACAATGAGCAGTTCTTC. Full variable domain (outside the CDR3, taken from reference TRBV5-1 and TRBJ2-1): KAGVTQTPRYLIKTRGQQVTLSCSPISGHRSVSWYQQTPGQGLQFLFEYFSETQRNKGNFPGRFSGRQFSNSRSEMNVSTLELGDSALYLCASSPLAGSYNEQFFGPGTRLTVL.

The CDR3 here is CASSISETQYF. The CDR3 nucleotides are TGTGCCAGCAGTATCTCAGAGACCCAGTACTTC. This chain uses TRBV25-1 with TRBJ2-5; unclear D gene. This CDR3 comprises 11 residues. V was trimmed by 5 bases and J by 4 bases, leaving 5 bases between them. Germline CDR1 and CDR2: MGHDK and SYGVNS.